Presented here are 32 T cell receptor beta chains from one specimen sequenced in a study of CD8+ T cells in alopecia areata. Investigators isolated RNA and reverse transcribed it into cDNA to act as the sequencing template. Sequenced by immunoSEQ multiplex PCR; TCRdb stores in-frame clones only, minus some. Here the sample spans some 200,000 clones, approximately 57% being singletons. Noted treatment: oral pan-JAK inhibitor, 5-10 mg twice daily. Sample: CD4+ T cells sorted from blood, taken at week 4, from a patient treated with tofacitinib. The receptors stem from a human donor with alopecia areata.

V usage is TRBV19 and J usage is TRBJ2-2; 11 positions match TRBD2. Trimming at V came to 6 bases and at J to 7 bases, leaving 13 bases not matched to a gene. This CDR3 is built from 17 residues. Germline values: CDR1 LNHDA, CDR2 SQIVND (reference sequence). The CDR3 nucleotides read TGTGCCAGTAGCTCATCTAGCGGGGGGCCGTGGAGCGGGGAGCTGTTTTTT. Its protein is CASSSSSGGPWSGELFF.

The chain employs TRBV7-2 and TRBJ2-3; possible D gene TRBD1, 6 bases. The CDR3 has 14 amino acids. Germline CDR1 and CDR2: SGHTA and FQGNSA. V dropped 1 base and J dropped 2 bases, with 7 bases sitting between them. The CDR3: CASSLEGVTDTQYF. The DNA for the CDR3 is TGTGCCAGCAGCTTAGAGGGGGTCACAGATACGCAGTATTTT.

This chain uses TRBV14 with TRBJ2-7, with TRBD1 as a possible D gene (5 bases). Trimming removed 1 base at V and 3 bases at J, with 7 bases between. The germline V gene has CDR1 SGHDN and CDR2 FVKESK. The CDR3 length is 13 residues. The CDR3 region has the DNA TGTGCCAGCAGCCAAGTCACAGGCTACGAGCAGTACTTC. Translating it yields CASSQVTGYEQYF.

About this clone itself: The sample carries other DNA sequences with the same CDR3. J is TRBJ1-1 and V is TRBV30; D ambiguous. The V gene lost 1 base and the J gene lost 0 bases, with 3 bases spanning the gap. The CDR3 runs 12 residues. Germline CDR1 and CDR2: GTSNPN and SVGIG (reference sequence). The CDR3 nucleotides read TGTGCCTGGAGTGGTCTGAACACTGAAGCTTTCTTT. As protein: CAWSGLNTEAFF.

V and J are TRBV7-2 and TRBJ2-2; perhaps TRBD2 as D (6 bases). V was shortened by 5 bases and J by 6 bases, with 22 bases between the two germline ends. The CDR3 totals 17 residues. Germline V lookup: CDR1 SGHTA, CDR2 FQGNSA. The CDR3 sequence: CASSVGRSDLKPGELFF. The CDR3 DNA reads TGTGCCAGCAGCGTAGGGAGGAGTGACCTCAAGCCCGGGGAGCTGTTTTTT.

The chain recombines TRBV5-1 with TRBJ2-7, with 7 bases that match TRBD1. V lost 3 bases to trimming and J lost 3 bases; unmatched junction nucleotides: 6. The CDR3 spans 14 residues. Germline CDR1 and CDR2: SGHRS and YFSETQ. The CDR3 region has the DNA TGCGCCAGCAGCTGGGACAGTCAATACTACGAGCAGTACTTC. This encodes CASSWDSQYYEQYF. Full variable domain (missing parts from reference TRBV5-1 and TRBJ2-7): KAGVTQTPRYLIKTRGQQVTLSCSPISGHRSVSWYQQTPGQGLQFLFEYFSETQRNKGNFPGRFSGRQFSNSRSEMNVSTLELGDSALYLCASSWDSQYYEQYFGPGTRLTVT.

This clone was counted a few times. This chain joins TRBV10-3 and TRBJ1-2; D is possibly TRBD1 (5 bases). CDR1 is ENHRY and CDR2 is SYGVKD in the germline V gene. The length of the CDR3 is 13 residues. V was cut by 6 bases and J by 6 bases, with 14 bases left in between. CDR3 sequence (DNA): TGTGCCATCAGGCAGGGTTCGGGGCATGGCTACACCTTC. Its protein product is CAIRQGSGHGYTF.

The rearrangement links TRBV6-5 to TRBJ1-1; D is unclear. V was pared by 0 bases and J by 2 bases, with 13 bases between. CDR1 and CDR2 from the germline V gene are MNHEY and SVGAGI. CDR3 length equals 16 residues. As DNA, the CDR3 is TGTGCCAGCAGTTACTCGCTGGGGAAACTAAACACTGAAGCTTTCTTT. Translating it yields CASSYSLGKLNTEAFF.

This clone turned up a few times. This chain links TRBV18 with TRBJ2-2, with D unclear. The germline CDR1 and CDR2 sequences are KGHSH and LQKENI. Trimming took off 2 bases at V and 6 bases at J, with 13 bases between the two ends. This CDR3 has 15 amino acids. The CDR3 DNA is TGTGCCAGCTCACCAGTTAGCTCGCCCTCCGGGGAGCTGTTTTTT. Translation: CASSPVSSPSGELFF.

The V gene is TRBV4-3, the J gene TRBJ2-5; D uncertain. Germline lookup yields CDR1 LGHNA and CDR2 YSLEER. Between the trimmed V and J ends, which lost 0 bases and 2 bases, there was a span of 13 bases. This CDR3 is built from 16 residues. CDR3 sequence (DNA): TGCGCCAGCAGCCAAGATTACGGAACAGTTCAAGAGACCCAGTACTTC. As protein: CASSQDYGTVQETQYF.

V and J are TRBV30 and TRBJ2-1; D unclear. In germline, CDR1 is GTSNPN, CDR2 SVGIG (reference sequence). Trimming shortened V by 3 bases and J by 6 bases, and 6 bases separated the two germline ends. CDR3 length: 11 amino acids. In DNA form, the CDR3 reads TGTGCCTGGAGAAAACTCAATGAGCAGTTCTTC. This translates into CAWRKLNEQFF.

This clone has just a few counts. This chain joins TRBV25-1 and TRBJ1-3; D unresolved. Germline assignment: CDR1 MGHDK and CDR2 SYGVNS. The CDR3 length is 15 residues. The V end was cut by 5 bases, the J end by 0 bases, with 11 bases between. CDR3 in amino acids: CASSFLGSSGNTIYF. For the CDR3, the DNA is TGTGCCAGCAGTTTCCTTGGGAGCTCTGGAAACACCATATATTTT. Full variable domain (missing parts from reference TRBV25-1 and TRBJ1-3): EADIYQTPRYLVIGTGKKITLECSQTMGHDKMYWYQQDPGMELHLIHYSYGVNSTEKGDLSSESTVSRIRTEHFPLTLESARPSHTSQYLCASSFLGSSGNTIYFGEGSWLTVV.

This CDR3 is CSVRGLGQISYEQYF. The CDR3 coding sequence is TGCAGCGTGAGGGGTTTGGGACAAATCTCCTACGAGCAGTACTTC. This chain uses TRBV29-1 with TRBJ2-7, with D possibly matching TRBD1 (6 bases). The CDR3 runs to 15 residues. CDR1 is SQVTM and CDR2 is ANQGSEA in the germline V gene. V gave up 6 bases and J gave up 0 bases, with 18 bases separating them.

The chain combines TRBV30 with TRBJ2-1; D assignment may be TRBD1 or TRBD2 (5 bases each). This CDR3 region has 13 residues. The germline V and J ends were trimmed by 0 bases and 12 bases, with 15 bases remaining between them. CDR1 and CDR2 (germline): GTSNPN, SVGIG (reference sequence). In DNA form, the CDR3 reads TGTGCCTGGAGTGTACGACCGGGGACGGGGCAGTTCTTC. As protein: CAWSVRPGTGQFF.

CDR3 sequence (DNA): TGTGCCTGGAGGCTGGCGGGGGCTGGAAACACCATATATTTT. The encoded protein is CAWRLAGAGNTIYF. The rearrangement links TRBV30 to TRBJ1-3; tentatively, D is TRBD1 (5 bases). From germline, CDR1 is GTSNPN and CDR2 SVGIG (reference sequence). V was clipped by 3 bases and J by 2 bases, with 11 bases between them. The CDR3 is 14 residues long. Complete variable domain (other parts from reference TRBV30 and TRBJ1-3): SQTIHQWPATLVQPVGSPLSLECTVEGTSNPNLYWYRQAAGRGLQLLFYSVGIGQISSEVPQNLSASRPQDRQFILSSKKLLLSDSGFYLCAWRLAGAGNTIYFGEGSWLTVV.

The CDR3 DNA is TGTGCCAGCAGCGCGACCCTACTAGCGGGTAACACAGATACGCAGTATTTT. Its protein product is CASSATLLAGNTDTQYF. The V and J genes are TRBV11-1 and TRBJ2-3; the match to TRBD2 covers 9 bases. The trim removed 5 bases at V and 2 bases at J, leaving 11 bases unmatched. This CDR3 contains 17 residues. The germline V gene encodes CDR1 SGHAT and CDR2 FQDESV (reference sequence).

Only a few counts were recorded for this clone. V and J are TRBV28 and TRBJ2-6, with unresolved D. Trimming left V 6 bases short and J 2 bases short, with 5 bases between. This CDR3 has 13 residues. CDR1 MDHEN and CDR2 SYDVKM come from the germline V gene. CDR3 in amino acids: CASRPPGANVLTF. Here the CDR3 DNA reads TGTGCCAGCAGACCCCCTGGGGCCAACGTCCTGACTTTC.

The chain is built from TRBV30 and TRBJ1-2; D gene unclear. The CDR3 covers 15 residues. Germline CDR1 is GTSNPN and CDR2 is SVGIG (reference sequence). Between the trimmed V and J ends, which lost 3 bases and 3 bases, there was a span of 17 bases. The CDR3 nucleotides read TGTGCCTGGAGGGACCCGGGCCTTGGGCACTATGGCTACACCTTC. Encoded protein: CAWRDPGLGHYGYTF.

This sequence joins TRBV10-2 and TRBJ2-1; weak D call: TRBD1 (5 bases). Deletions cut 2 bases from V and 9 bases from J, with 20 bases between. Germline CDR1 WSHSY, CDR2 SAAADI. This CDR3 has 16 amino acids. CDR3 sequence: CASSEGHIIGQGEQFF. The CDR3 DNA reads TGCGCCAGCAGTGAGGGTCACATCATAGGGCAGGGTGAGCAGTTCTTC.

This chain joins TRBV7-2 and TRBJ1-2, with a tentative D call TRBD1 (5 bases). Germline V gene data show CDR1 as SGHTA and CDR2 as FQGNSA. The CDR3 totals 15 residues. Trimming took 5 bases from V and 3 from J, leaving 16 bases between them. CDR3 amino acids: CASSPRGGADYGYTF. CDR3 nucleotide sequence: TGTGCCAGCAGCCCTAGGGGAGGGGCCGACTATGGCTACACCTTC.

The gene calls are TRBV7-2 and TRBJ1-2; unclear D gene. This CDR3 region has 19 residues. Trimming cost V 5 bases and J 6 bases, with 31 bases left between them. Germline-derived CDR1 and CDR2 are SGHTA and FQGNSA. CDR3 coding DNA: TGTGCCAGCAGCCCCCAATTTGGGAATCTTTTACTCAAGGTGGATGGCTACACCTTC. Translated: CASSPQFGNLLLKVDGYTF.

The rearrangement links TRBV5-1 to TRBJ2-1; 7 bases are a match to TRBD2. V dropped 0 bases and J dropped 8; count of bases not matched to a gene: 8. The CDR3 runs to 15 residues. CDR1 and CDR2 (germline): SGHRS, YFSETQ. Here the CDR3 DNA reads TGCGCCAGCAGCTTGGCCGGGGGGAAAGGCGATGAGCAGTTCTTC. Amino acids: CASSLAGGKGDEQFF.

This clone was seen a few times. V is TRBV5-1 and J is TRBJ2-2; a weak D match, TRBD2 (6 bases). V was clipped by 6 bases and J by 5 bases, with 17 bases between them. The CDR3 is made up of 15 amino acids. Germline V gives CDR1 SGHRS, CDR2 YFSETQ. The CDR3 is CASKRDSVTTGELFF. DNA for the CDR3: TGCGCCAGCAAACGGGACTCGGTGACTACCGGGGAGCTGTTTTTT.

The gene calls are TRBV7-6 and TRBJ2-3; no clear D gene. V gave up 5 bases and J gave up 4 bases, with 10 bases separating them. This CDR3 comprises 13 residues. Germline CDR1 SGHVS, CDR2 FNYEAQ. In nucleotides, the CDR3 is TGTGCCAGCAGCCATGGCGGAGCAGATACGCAGTATTTT. It encodes CASSHGGADTQYF.

The rearrangement joins TRBV5-1 to TRBJ2-7; 9 bases map to TRBD1. The CDR3 has 15 residues. V trimming: 4 bases; J trimming: 4 bases; junction bases outside the gene matches: 9. Germline CDR1 reads SGHRS; CDR2 reads YFSETQ. The CDR3: CASSIPGQGEYEQYF. Written as DNA, the CDR3 is TGCGCCAGCAGCATACCGGGACAGGGTGAATACGAGCAGTACTTC. The entire variable domain, with the rest obtained from reference TRBV5-1 and TRBJ2-7, is as follows: KAGVTQTPRYLIKTRGQQVTLSCSPISGHRSVSWYQQTPGQGLQFLFEYFSETQRNKGNFPGRFSGRQFSNSRSEMNVSTLELGDSALYLCASSIPGQGEYEQYFGPGTRLTVT.

The rearrangement joins TRBV7-3 to TRBJ2-6; D not certain. V was pared by 6 bases and J by 4 bases, with 13 bases between. CDR1 and CDR2 from the germline V gene are SGHTA and FQGTGA. The CDR3 spans 15 residues. CDR3 coding DNA: TGTGCCAGCAGTACGCCGAGATCGGGGGCCAACGTCCTGACTTTC. Encoded protein: CASSTPRSGANVLTF.

This chain joins TRBV15 and TRBJ2-2, with D perhaps TRBD1 or TRBD2 (5 bases each). Germline loops: CDR1 LNHNV, CDR2 YYDKDF (reference sequence). The V gene lost 0 bases and the J gene lost 6 bases, with 17 bases spanning the gap. The CDR3 totals 17 residues. CDR3 amino acids: CATSRDLQGDGAGELFF. The CDR3 bases are TGTGCCACCAGCAGAGATCTGCAGGGAGATGGGGCCGGGGAGCTGTTTTTT.

This clone was seen a handful of times. The chain has TRBV29-1 and TRBJ2-5; D call uncertain. The CDR3 spans 13 residues. V lost 4 bases and J lost 1, with 10 bases in between. Germline V gene data show CDR1 as SQVTM and CDR2 as ANQGSEA. CDR3 DNA: TGCAGCGTTGTTCGACATACCCAAGAGACCCAGTACTTC. Translating gives CSVVRHTQETQYF.

The gene calls are TRBV25-1 and TRBJ2-3; D is perhaps TRBD2 (5 bases). CDR3 size: 15 residues. The germline V gene has CDR1 MGHDK and CDR2 SYGVNS. With 3 bases removed from V and 3 bases from J, the gap between germline ends came to 13 bases. Written as DNA, the CDR3 is TGTGCCAGCAGTGACACCGGACGGAGGACAGATACGCAGTATTTT. It codes for CASSDTGRRTDTQYF.

The J gene is TRBJ1-2, the V gene TRBV5-6; tentatively, D is TRBD1 (5 bases). Trimming left V 3 bases short and J 4 bases short, with 7 bases between. CDR3 length: 12 residues. From germline, CDR1 is SGHDT and CDR2 YYEEEE. CDR3 sequence reads: CASSSGGYGYTF. The DNA of the CDR3 is TGTGCCAGCAGCTCCGGGGGCTATGGCTACACCTTC.

The V gene is TRBV5-1, the J gene TRBJ2-1; tentative D call: TRBD2 (5 bases). Germline CDR1 reads SGHRS; CDR2 reads YFSETQ. The CDR3 runs 14 residues. Trimming removed 7 bases at V and 6 bases at J, with 17 bases between. The CDR3 here is CASGSSGTSNEQFF. CDR3 coding DNA: TGCGCCAGCGGGTCGAGCGGAACCTCCAATGAGCAGTTCTTC.

The chain is built from TRBV29-1 and TRBJ1-1; no reliable D call. The V and J ends lost 4 bases and 4 bases respectively, with 13 bases between them. Per germline, CDR1 SQVTM and CDR2 ANQGSEA. The CDR3 length is 13 residues. CDR3 loop: CSVGLSRGTEAFF. CDR3 DNA: TGCAGCGTTGGTCTGTCCCGTGGCACTGAAGCTTTCTTT.